The rows below give T cell receptor beta chains drawn from one sample of a study. TCRdb redid the calling of the 5' RACE reads with MiXCR, one entry per CDR3 protein. The data hold under 8,000 distinct CDR3 sequences, with around half observed a single time. Sequencing input: naive CD4+ T cells sorted from a lymph node. All receptors derive from a female donor with breast cancer. The CDR3 runs from the conserved cysteine through the conserved F or W.

>TRBJ1-1|TRBV7-6
CASSFVGGADTEAFF
>TRBJ2-5|TRBV5-1
CASSSGTGKETQYF
>TRBJ2-5|TRBV20-1
CSARDHETQYF
>TRBJ2-5|TRBV5-6
CASSWTGSETQYF
>TRBJ2-1|TRBV20-1
CSAAGTRQLNEQFF
>TRBJ2-7|TRBV4-1
CASSQGVLYEQYF
>TRBJ2-7|TRBV20-1
CSARDHEGTEQYF
>TRBJ1-2|TRBV11-2
CASSLGPGSGYTF
>TRBJ2-5|TRBV20-1
CSARDPGGGQETQYF
>TRBJ2-1|TRBV6-1
CVSTRQGYNEQFF
>TRBJ1-2|TRBV4-2
CASSYSRGNYGYAF
>TRBJ2-7|TRBV5-1
CASSRSGEPEQYF
>TRBJ1-1|TRBV5-1
CASAREGRGSNTEAFF
>TRBJ2-3|TRBV15
CATSRDKDTQYF
>TRBJ2-3|TRBV5-1
CASSGGTSRRTDTQYF
>TRBJ2-3|TRBV5-4
CASSWRDTQYF
>TRBJ2-3|TRBV20-1
CSARDQDSGGGDTQYF
>TRBJ1-2|TRBV5-5
CASSSGTGNNYGYTF
>TRBJ2-1|TRBV12-3/TRBV12-4
CASGGPQSRVNEQFF
>TRBJ2-3|TRBV4-1
CASSSRTSGGLTTDTQYF
>TRBJ2-6|TRBV7-2
CASSFSSGANVLTF
>TRBJ1-2|TRBV6-1
CASSVLPGRGNYGYTF
>TRBJ1-3|TRBV18
CSSSPSDGRSGNTIYF
>TRBJ1-6|TRBV12-3/TRBV12-4
CASSLEQGLHNSPLHF
>TRBJ1-6|TRBV5-1
CASSLMGQGGSPLHF
>TRBJ2-7|TRBV20-1
CSASGTNSYEQYF
>TRBJ1-2|TRBV6-5
CASSYSGQLIYGYTF
>TRBJ2-3|TRBV12-3/TRBV12-4
CASSSGLAVDTQYF
>TRBJ2-3|TRBV24-1
CATSDLRRGTDTQYF